These 9 T cell receptor beta chains were all obtained from the same sample, sequenced in a study of cytomegalovirus exposure and HLA in healthy donors. The PCR employed 60 Vbeta primers together with 13 Jbeta primers. Sequencing was performed with immunoSEQ multiplex PCR; in TCRdb, only in-frame clones are kept and a portion is missing. The table shows tens of thousands of clones, with about 80% occurring only once. The sequencing input was PBMCs. These receptors were taken from a man aged 50-59 years in good health and CMV-seropositive.

This clone was observed a handful of times. The V gene is TRBV11-2, the J gene TRBJ1-1, with 9 bases aligning to TRBD1. CDR3 size: 16 residues. Germline-derived CDR1 and CDR2 are SGHAT and FQNNGV. J lost 3 bases, V lost 6 bases, and 11 bases had no gene match. Written as DNA, the CDR3 is TGTGCCAGCAGTCAACAGGGGGCGAAACGCGACACTGAAGCTTTCTTT. Translated, it gives CASSQQGAKRDTEAFF.

On this clone itself: An end of the junction differs from the germline gene, which may be a read error. The chain uses TRBV18 and TRBJ2-2; tentatively, D is TRBD1 (5 bases). The germline V gene has CDR1 KGHSH and CDR2 LQKENI. The CDR3 has 17 amino acids. CDR3 sequence reads: CVSSPNMRQTNTGELFF. Here the CDR3 DNA reads TGTGTCAGCTCACCGAACATGCGACAGACAAACACCGGGGAGCTGTTTTTT. Drawing the rest from reference TRBV18 and TRBJ2-2, the complete variable domain is NAGVMQNPRHLVRRRGQEARLRCSPMKGHSHVYWYRQLPEEGLKFMVYLQKENIIDESGMPKERFSAEFPKEGPSILRIQQVVRGDSAAYFCVSSPNMRQTNTGELFFGEGSRLTVL.

A remark on this clone: Other DNA sequences in the sample encode the same CDR3. The V gene is TRBV4-3, the J gene TRBJ2-1; D is uncertain. Trimming took 6 bases from V and 3 from J, leaving 21 bases between them. Germline CDR1 reads LGHNA; CDR2 reads YSLEER. The CDR3 runs to 17 residues. The CDR3 nucleotides read TGCGCCAGCAGTCAACATATGATCGTACTCATCTACAATGAGCAGTTCTTC. Its translation: CASSQHMIVLIYNEQFF.

This clone has just a few counts. A far larger clone is off by one base, so a read error is likely. The genes are TRBV13 and TRBJ2-1; D gene uncertain. V was pared by 5 bases and J by 3 bases, with 20 bases between. This CDR3 is built from 17 residues. Germline CDR1 is PRHDT and CDR2 is FYEKMQ (reference sequence). CDR3: CASSQDMIVLIYNEQFF. CDR3 nucleotides: TGTGCCAGCAGCCAAGATATGATCGTACTCATCTACAATGAGCAGTTCTTC.

The chain links TRBV18 to TRBJ2-7; tentatively, D is TRBD2 (7 bases). Germline V lookup: CDR1 KGHSH, CDR2 LQKENI. The CDR3 sequence is 18 residues long. The V end lost 2 bases, the J end lost 0 bases, and 20 bases lay between the germline ends. CDR3 coding DNA: TGTGCCAGCTCACCAGTATCCCTCGGGGGCGGGAGCTCCTACGAGCAGTACTTC. Translation gives CASSPVSLGGGSSYEQYF.

This clone has just a few counts. The chain is built from TRBV4-1 and TRBJ1-1; 7 nucleotides align to TRBD1. This CDR3 spans 14 amino acids. Looked up from germline, CDR1 is MGHRA and CDR2 is YSYEKL. With V trimmed by 6 bases and J by 3 bases, 7 bases remained unmatched. DNA of the CDR3: TGCGCCAGCAGAACCGGGACAGTCGACACTGAAGCTTTCTTT. This encodes CASRTGTVDTEAFF.

This clone was seen more than once but under ten times. A read error is the likely source, as a far larger clone sits one nucleotide away. Lacking the conserved final phenylalanine or tryptophan, this CDR3 likely reflects a read error. The chain couples TRBV5-6 to TRBJ1-1; tentatively, D is TRBD1 (6 bases). Germline loops: CDR1 SGHDT, CDR2 YYEEEE. Trimming removed 5 bases at V and 5 bases at J, with 19 bases between. The CDR3 sequence is 15 residues long. The CDR3 loop is CASSTPRGAKTEAFL. The CDR3 DNA follows: TGTGCCAGCAGTACACCCAGGGGCGCGAAGACTGAAGCTTTCTTG.

A few counts support this clone. This chain links TRBV11-2 with TRBJ1-4; D perhaps matches TRBD1 (5 bases). From germline, CDR1 is SGHAT and CDR2 FQNNGV. This CDR3 has 17 amino acids. Trimming cost V 1 base and J 4 bases, with 16 bases left between them. In nucleotides, the CDR3 is TGTGCCAGCAGCTTAGCGCCCGCAAGGGGCGGTAATGAAAAACTGTTTTTT. Encoded protein: CASSLAPARGGNEKLFF.

The J gene is TRBJ1-2, the V gene TRBV6-5; D may be TRBD1 (5 bases). This CDR3 has 14 residues. From germline, CDR1 is MNHEY and CDR2 SVGAGI. The V end lost 9 bases, the J end lost 4 bases, and 18 bases lay between the germline ends. This CDR3 is CASNPAGRGYGYTF. CDR3 coding DNA: TGTGCCAGTAATCCGGCGGGGAGGGGCTATGGCTACACCTTC.